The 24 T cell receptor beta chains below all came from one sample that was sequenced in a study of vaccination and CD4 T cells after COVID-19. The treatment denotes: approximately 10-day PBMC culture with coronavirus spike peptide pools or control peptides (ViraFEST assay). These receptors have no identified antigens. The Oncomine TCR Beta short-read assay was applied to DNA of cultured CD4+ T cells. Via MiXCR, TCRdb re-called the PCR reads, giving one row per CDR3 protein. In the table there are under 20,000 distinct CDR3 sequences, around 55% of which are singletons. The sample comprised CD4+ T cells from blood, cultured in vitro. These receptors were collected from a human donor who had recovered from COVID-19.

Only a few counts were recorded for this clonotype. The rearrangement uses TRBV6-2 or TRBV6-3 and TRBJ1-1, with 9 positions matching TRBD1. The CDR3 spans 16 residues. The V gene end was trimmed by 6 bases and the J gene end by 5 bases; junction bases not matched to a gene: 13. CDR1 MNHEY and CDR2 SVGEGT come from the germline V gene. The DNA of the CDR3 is TGTGCCAGCAGCTACAGACAGGGGGGGGTGATAACTGAAGCTTTCTTT. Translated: CASSYRQGGVITEAFF.

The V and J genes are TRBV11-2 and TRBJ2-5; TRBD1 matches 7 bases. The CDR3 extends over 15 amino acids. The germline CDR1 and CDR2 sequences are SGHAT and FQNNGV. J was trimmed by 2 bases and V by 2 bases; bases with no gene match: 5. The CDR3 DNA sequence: TGTGCCAGCAGCTTAAGGGGGACAGATCAAGAGACCCAGTACTTC. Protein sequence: CASSLRGTDQETQYF.

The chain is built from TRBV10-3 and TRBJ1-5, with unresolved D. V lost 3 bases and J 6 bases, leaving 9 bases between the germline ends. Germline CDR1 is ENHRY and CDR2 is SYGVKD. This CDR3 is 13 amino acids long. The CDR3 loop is CAISDSSGQPQHF. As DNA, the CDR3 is TGTGCCATCAGTGACAGCTCAGGTCAGCCCCAGCATTTT.

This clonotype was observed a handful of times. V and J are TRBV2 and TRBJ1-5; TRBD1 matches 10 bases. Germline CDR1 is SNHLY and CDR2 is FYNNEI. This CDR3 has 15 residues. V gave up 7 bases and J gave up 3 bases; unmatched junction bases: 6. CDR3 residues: CASKSGQGINQPQHF. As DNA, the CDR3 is TGTGCCAGCAAATCGGGACAGGGGATCAATCAGCCCCAGCATTTT.

The CDR3: CASSLGEGFVQPQHF. In DNA form, the CDR3 reads TGTGCCAGCAGCTTAGGCGAGGGGTTCGTTCAGCCCCAGCATTTT. The rearrangement uses TRBV7-2 and TRBJ1-5; D might be TRBD1 (5 bases). The CDR3 consists of 15 residues. Germline V gene sequence: CDR1 SGHTA, CDR2 FQGNSA. Between the trimmed V and J ends, which lost 1 base and 6 bases, there was a span of 13 bases.

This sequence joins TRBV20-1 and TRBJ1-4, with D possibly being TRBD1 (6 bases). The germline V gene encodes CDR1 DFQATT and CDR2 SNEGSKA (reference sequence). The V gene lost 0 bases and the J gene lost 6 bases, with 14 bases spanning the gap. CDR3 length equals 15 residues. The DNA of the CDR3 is TGCAGTGCTAGAGATGGAGGGGGGGGGGATGAAAAACTGTTTTTT. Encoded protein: CSARDGGGGDEKLFF.

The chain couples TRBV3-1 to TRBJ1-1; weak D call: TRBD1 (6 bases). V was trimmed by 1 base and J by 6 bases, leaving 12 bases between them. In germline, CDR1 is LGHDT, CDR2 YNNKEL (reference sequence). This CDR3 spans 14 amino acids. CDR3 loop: CASSQGGPGAEAFF. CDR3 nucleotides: TGTGCCAGCAGCCAAGGGGGGCCTGGCGCTGAAGCTTTCTTT.

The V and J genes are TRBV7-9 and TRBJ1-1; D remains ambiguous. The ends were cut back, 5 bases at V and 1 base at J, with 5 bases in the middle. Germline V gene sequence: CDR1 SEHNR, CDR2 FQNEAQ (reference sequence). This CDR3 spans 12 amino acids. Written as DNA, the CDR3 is TGTGCCAGCAGCCCCCAGAACACTGAAGCTTTCTTT. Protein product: CASSPQNTEAFF.

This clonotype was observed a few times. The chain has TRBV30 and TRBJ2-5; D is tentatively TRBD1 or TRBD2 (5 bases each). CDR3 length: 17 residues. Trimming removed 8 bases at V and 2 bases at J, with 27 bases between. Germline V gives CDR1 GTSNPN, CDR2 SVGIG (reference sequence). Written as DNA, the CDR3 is TGTGCCGGAAACCCCCGGGGCCCCACCACCTCACAAGAGACCCAGTACTTC. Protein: CAGNPRGPTTSQETQYF.

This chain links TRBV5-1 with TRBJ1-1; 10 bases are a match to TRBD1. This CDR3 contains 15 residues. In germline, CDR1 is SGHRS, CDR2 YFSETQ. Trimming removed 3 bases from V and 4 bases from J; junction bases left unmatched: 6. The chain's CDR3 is CASSSPDRGGTEAFF. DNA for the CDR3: TGCGCCAGCAGCTCGCCGGACAGGGGGGGCACTGAAGCTTTCTTT.

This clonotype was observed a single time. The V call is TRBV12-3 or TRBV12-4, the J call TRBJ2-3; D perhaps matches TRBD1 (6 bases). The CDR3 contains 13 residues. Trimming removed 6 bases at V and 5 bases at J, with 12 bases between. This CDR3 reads CASRPTGLDTQYF. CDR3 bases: TGTGCCAGCAGACCAACAGGGTTAGATACGCAGTATTTT.

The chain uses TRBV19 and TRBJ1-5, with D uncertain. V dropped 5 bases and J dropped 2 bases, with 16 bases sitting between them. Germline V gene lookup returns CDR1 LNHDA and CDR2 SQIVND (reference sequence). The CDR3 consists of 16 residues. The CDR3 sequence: CASSPISGIGNQPQHF. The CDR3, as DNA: TGTGCCAGTAGTCCAATATCAGGTATAGGCAATCAGCCCCAGCATTTT.

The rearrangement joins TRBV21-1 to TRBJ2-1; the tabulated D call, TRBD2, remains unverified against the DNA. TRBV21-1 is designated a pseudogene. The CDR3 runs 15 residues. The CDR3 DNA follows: TGTGCCAGCACCTGGGGGACTTCCAGTCCCAATGAGCAGTTCTTC. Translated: CASTWGTSSPNEQFF.

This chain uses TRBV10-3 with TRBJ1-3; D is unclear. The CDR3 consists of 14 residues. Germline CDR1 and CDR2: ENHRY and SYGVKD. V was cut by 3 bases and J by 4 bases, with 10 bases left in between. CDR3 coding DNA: TGTGCCATCAGTGAAGTACTATCCGGAAACACCATATATTTT. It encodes CAISEVLSGNTIYF.

The CDR3: CSARDRVETQYF. CDR3 nucleotides: TGCAGTGCTAGAGATCGGGTGGAGACCCAGTACTTC. The rearrangement links TRBV20-1 to TRBJ2-5; D unresolved. The CDR3 consists of 12 residues. Germline values: CDR1 DFQATT, CDR2 SNEGSKA (reference sequence). V lost 0 bases to trimming and J lost 5 bases, with 7 bases between them.

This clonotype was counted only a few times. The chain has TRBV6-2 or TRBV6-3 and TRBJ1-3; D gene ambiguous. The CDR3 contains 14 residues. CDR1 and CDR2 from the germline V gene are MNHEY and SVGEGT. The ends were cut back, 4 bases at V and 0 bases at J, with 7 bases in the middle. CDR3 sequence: CASSSAPSGNTIYF. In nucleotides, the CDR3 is TGTGCCAGCAGTTCGGCACCCTCTGGAAACACCATATATTTT.

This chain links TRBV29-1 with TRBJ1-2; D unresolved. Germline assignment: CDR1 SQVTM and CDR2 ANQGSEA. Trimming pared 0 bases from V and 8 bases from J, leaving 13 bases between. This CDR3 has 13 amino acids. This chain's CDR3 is CSVEDPTRYGYTF. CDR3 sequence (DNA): TGCAGCGTTGAAGATCCCACCCGATACGGCTACACCTTC.

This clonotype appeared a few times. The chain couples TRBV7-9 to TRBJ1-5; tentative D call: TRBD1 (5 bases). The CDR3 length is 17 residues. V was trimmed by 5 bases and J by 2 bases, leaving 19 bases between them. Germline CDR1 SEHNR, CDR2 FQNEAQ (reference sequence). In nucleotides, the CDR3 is TGTGCCAGCAGCCAAAGGATTATTGGGGGAGGCAATCAGCCCCAGCATTTT. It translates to CASSQRIIGGGNQPQHF.

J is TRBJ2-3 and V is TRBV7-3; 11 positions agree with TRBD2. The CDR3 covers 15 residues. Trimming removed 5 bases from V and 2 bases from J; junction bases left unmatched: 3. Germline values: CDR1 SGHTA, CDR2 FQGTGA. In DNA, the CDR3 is TGTGCCAGCAGCCCGACTAGCGGGACCACAGATACGCAGTATTTT. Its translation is CASSPTSGTTDTQYF. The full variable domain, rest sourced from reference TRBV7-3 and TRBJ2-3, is GAGVSQTPSNKVTEKGKYVELRCDPISGHTALYWYRQSLGQGPEFLIYFQGTGAADDSGLPNDRFFAVRPEGSVSTLKIQRTERGDSAVYLCASSPTSGTTDTQYFGPGTRLTVL.

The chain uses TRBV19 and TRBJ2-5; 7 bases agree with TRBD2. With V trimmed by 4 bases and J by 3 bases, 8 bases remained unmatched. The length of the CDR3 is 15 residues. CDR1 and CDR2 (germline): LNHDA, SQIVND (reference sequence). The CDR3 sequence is CASSRGSRGEETQYF. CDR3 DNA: TGTGCCAGTAGTAGGGGGTCTCGGGGGGAAGAGACCCAGTACTTC.

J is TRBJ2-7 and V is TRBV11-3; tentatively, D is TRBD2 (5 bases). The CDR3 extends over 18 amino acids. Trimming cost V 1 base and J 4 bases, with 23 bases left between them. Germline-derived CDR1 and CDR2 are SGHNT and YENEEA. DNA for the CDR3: TGTGCCAGCAGCTTAGGGACCGCCATCACTACCGGACTGTACGAGCAGTACTTC. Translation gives CASSLGTAITTGLYEQYF.

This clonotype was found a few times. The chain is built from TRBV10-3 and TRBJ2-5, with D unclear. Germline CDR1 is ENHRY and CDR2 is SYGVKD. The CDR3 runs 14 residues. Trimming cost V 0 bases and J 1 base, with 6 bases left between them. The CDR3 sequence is CAISESGLQETQYF. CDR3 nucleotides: TGTGCCATCAGTGAGTCAGGGCTCCAAGAGACCCAGTACTTC.

The CDR3 here is CASSLRGWGTEAFF. CDR3 sequence (DNA): TGTGCCAGCAGTTTAAGGGGGTGGGGGACTGAAGCTTTCTTT. The rearrangement uses TRBV12-3 or TRBV12-4 and TRBJ1-1, with D possibly TRBD1 on 6 matching bases. CDR3 length: 14 residues. Trimming took off 2 bases at V and 5 bases at J, with 12 bases between the two ends.

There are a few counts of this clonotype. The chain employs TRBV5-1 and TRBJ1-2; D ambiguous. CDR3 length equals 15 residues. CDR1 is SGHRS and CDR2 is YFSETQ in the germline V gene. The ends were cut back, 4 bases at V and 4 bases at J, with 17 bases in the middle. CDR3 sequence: CASSPGPDGSYGYTF. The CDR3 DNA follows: TGCGCCAGCAGCCCGGGCCCCGACGGTAGCTATGGCTACACCTTC.